The 9 T cell receptor beta chains below all came from one sample that was sequenced in a study of T-cell reconstitution after alpha-beta-depleted transplantation in children. Unique molecular identifiers were incorporated when the TCRbeta library was constructed. One entry per CDR3 protein, called by TCRdb with MiXCR from the PCR reads. The sample consists of 700,000 or so distinct CDR3 sequences, approximately 14% of them appearing once. The sample here was PBMCs, taken before TCRalphabeta/CD19-depleted stem cell transplant. The receptor set was obtained from a girl aged 2 to 10 with congenital amegakaryocytic thrombocytopenia, due to receive a stem cell transplant.

About this clonotype: A read error may be the cause here, since a much bigger clone is one base away. V and J are TRBV5-1 and TRBJ2-4, with 8 bases aligning to TRBD1. Germline CDR1 reads SGHRS; CDR2 reads YFSETQ. This CDR3 is built from 16 residues. The CDR3 reads CASRHGQGTKQNIKYF. The CDR3, as DNA: TGCGCCAGCAGACACGGACAGGGTACGAAGCAAAACATTAAGTACTTC. Drawing the rest from reference TRBV5-1 and TRBJ2-4, the complete variable domain is KAGVTQTPRYLIKTRGQQVTLSCSPISGHRSVSWYQQTPGQGLQFLFEYFSETQRNKGNFPGRFSGRQFSNSRSEMNVSTLELGDSALYLCASRHGQGTKQNIKYFGAGTRLSVL.

This clonotype has just a few counts. The genes are TRBV24-1 and TRBJ2-7; tentative D call: TRBD1 (5 bases). Trimming left V 9 bases short and J 6 bases short, with 17 bases between. This CDR3 spans 13 amino acids. Germline assignment: CDR1 KGHDR and CDR2 SFDVKD. The CDR3 sequence: CATARPGSSEQYF. The CDR3 DNA sequence: TGTGCCACCGCCCGTCCAGGGTCGTCCGAGCAGTACTTC.

This clonotype has more than one count but fewer than ten. This chain uses TRBV10-3 with TRBJ2-1, with 9 bases identical to TRBD2. CDR3 length: 16 amino acids. Germline CDR1 and CDR2: ENHRY and SYGVKD. J lost 8 bases, V lost 4 bases, and 12 bases had no gene match. Written as DNA, the CDR3 is TGTGCCATCAGTGGGCCCCAGGCGGGAGGGGGGGATGAGCAGTTCTTC. Amino acids: CAISGPQAGGGDEQFF.

This clonotype was detected only a few times. The chain joins TRBV19 to TRBJ2-7; no definite D call. The CDR3 sequence is 15 residues long. V lost 1 base and J 2 bases, leaving 12 bases between the germline ends. Germline lookup yields CDR1 LNHDA and CDR2 SQIVND (reference sequence). This chain's CDR3 is CASSIGASKTYEQYF. The CDR3 DNA reads TGTGCCAGTAGTATAGGGGCCAGCAAAACCTACGAGCAGTACTTC. Full variable domain (rest looked up from reference TRBV19 and TRBJ2-7): DGGITQSPKYLFRKEGQNVTLSCEQNLNHDAMYWYRQDPGQGLRLIYYSQIVNDFQKGDIAEGYSVSREKKESFPLTVTSAQKNPTAFYLCASSIGASKTYEQYFGPGTRLTVT.

This rearrangement joins TRBV7-9 to TRBJ2-3; 13 bases map to TRBD2. The CDR3 contains 16 residues. V gave up 4 bases and J gave up 4 bases; unmatched junction bases: 5. The germline V gene has CDR1 SEHNR and CDR2 FQNEAQ (reference sequence). As DNA, the CDR3 is TGTGCCAGCAGCTCTCGGACTAGCGGGAGCCCAGATACGCAGTATTTT. Its protein is CASSSRTSGSPDTQYF.

CDR3 protein: CAWSVLKGRTEAFF. CDR3 nucleotides: TGTGCCTGGAGTGTACTAAAGGGGCGGACTGAAGCTTTCTTT. This rearrangement joins TRBV30 to TRBJ1-1, with a tentative D call TRBD1 (5 bases). V was trimmed by 0 bases and J by 5 bases, leaving 13 bases between them. CDR3 length: 14 amino acids. The germline V gene encodes CDR1 GTSNPN and CDR2 SVGIG (reference sequence).

This clonotype has just a few counts. This chain links TRBV5-1 with TRBJ2-2; D could derive from TRBD1 or TRBD2 (6 bases each). In germline, CDR1 is SGHRS, CDR2 YFSETQ. Trimming took 6 bases from V and 3 from J, leaving 21 bases between them. This CDR3 has 17 amino acids. DNA of the CDR3: TGCGCCAGCAAGAGGAGTGGTTACAGGGAGGACACCGGGGAGCTGTTTTTT. Translating it yields CASKRSGYREDTGELFF. Combining the CDR3 with reference TRBV5-1 and TRBJ2-2 gives the whole variable domain KAGVTQTPRYLIKTRGQQVTLSCSPISGHRSVSWYQQTPGQGLQFLFEYFSETQRNKGNFPGRFSGRQFSNSRSEMNVSTLELGDSALYLCASKRSGYREDTGELFFGEGSRLTVL.

This clonotype was detected ten times or more. This chain joins TRBV20-1 and TRBJ2-5, with 8 bases that match TRBD1. The CDR3 runs to 12 residues. From germline, CDR1 is DFQATT and CDR2 SNEGSKA (reference sequence). J was trimmed by 4 bases and V by 6 bases; bases with no gene match: 4. CDR3 region: CSAEDRGETQYF. CDR3 coding DNA: TGCAGTGCCGAAGACAGGGGAGAGACCCAGTACTTC.

The gene calls are TRBV7-9 and TRBJ1-1; D possibly corresponds to TRBD1 (5 bases). Germline V gene lookup returns CDR1 SEHNR and CDR2 FQNEAQ (reference sequence). The CDR3 loop spans 11 amino acids. Trimming stripped 2 bases from V and 8 bases from J, with 6 bases between. CDR3 in amino acids: CASSLWTEAFF. CDR3 DNA sequence: TGTGCCAGCAGCTTATGGACAGAAGCTTTCTTT. Combining the CDR3 with reference TRBV7-9 and TRBJ1-1 gives the whole variable domain DTGVSQNPRHKITKRGQNVTFRCDPISEHNRLYWYRQTLGQGPEFLTYFQNEAQLEKSRLLSDRFSAERPKGSFSTLEIQRTEQGDSAMYLCASSLWTEAFFGQGTRLTVV.